A single sample gave rise to the 21 T cell receptor beta chains below, sequenced in a study of metastatic and nonmetastatic thyroid tumors. The entire patient cohort was treatment-naive prior to thyroid surgery. TCRdb reanalyzed the PCR reads with MiXCR. The sample has over 50,000 clones; 25% to 30% are singletons. Material for sequencing was blood. These receptors were obtained from a female donor with papillary thyroid cancer or a benign thyroid nodule (not recorded which). Some clones in this sample may be carry-over from other donors' samples.

The chain uses TRBV5-8 and TRBJ2-1; D call uncertain. The V gene's germline CDR1 is SGHTS and CDR2 YDEGEE. Trimming pared 1 base from V and 7 bases from J, leaving 6 bases between. The CDR3 runs to 12 residues. The CDR3 region is CASSLLGNEQFF. CDR3 nucleotides: TGTGCCAGCAGCTTGTTGGGTAATGAGCAGTTCTTC.

The rearrangement joins TRBV6-2 or TRBV6-3 to TRBJ2-2; 10 bases are a match to TRBD1. CDR3 length: 16 residues. CDR1 is MNHEY and CDR2 is SVGEGT in the germline V gene. The J segment lost 5 bases and the V segment lost 7 bases, leaving 10 bases of the junction unmatched. DNA for the CDR3: TGTGCCAGCAAGTCGCAAGGGACAGGGGTGACCGGGGAGCTGTTTTTT. Translation gives CASKSQGTGVTGELFF.

This chain links TRBV15 with TRBJ2-7, with D possibly being TRBD1 (6 bases). CDR3 length equals 15 residues. Trimming took off 0 bases at V and 1 base at J, with 10 bases between the two ends. Germline assignment: CDR1 LNHNV and CDR2 YYDKDF (reference sequence). CDR3 sequence: CATSRDRGQSYEQYF. The CDR3 nucleotides are TGTGCCACCAGCAGAGATCGAGGACAGTCCTACGAGCAGTACTTC.

The V and J genes are TRBV7-6 and TRBJ2-7; maybe TRBD2 (6 bases). The CDR3 is 14 residues long. Trimming took off 5 bases at V and 2 bases at J, with 13 bases between the two ends. In germline, CDR1 is SGHVS, CDR2 FNYEAQ. The chain's CDR3 is CASSLNGSPYEQYF. In DNA, the CDR3 is TGTGCCAGCAGCCTAAACGGGAGTCCCTACGAGCAGTACTTC.

This clone showed up just a few times. This chain joins TRBV28 and TRBJ1-5, with a weak D call TRBD1 (6 bases). Germline loops: CDR1 MDHEN, CDR2 SYDVKM. The ends were cut back, 8 bases at V and 2 bases at J, with 10 bases in the middle. The CDR3 contains 13 residues. This CDR3 is CASCWGRNQPQHF. CDR3 coding DNA: TGTGCCAGCTGTTGGGGGCGCAATCAGCCCCAGCATTTT.

The rearrangement uses TRBV12-3 or TRBV12-4 and TRBJ2-7; D uncertain. The CDR3 loop spans 16 amino acids. The V and J ends lost 8 bases and 3 bases respectively, with 23 bases between them. The chain's CDR3 is CASQISSDAPVYEQYF. The CDR3 DNA reads TGTGCCAGCCAGATATCCTCGGACGCGCCCGTCTACGAGCAGTACTTC.

This clone was counted many times. This may be a read error, as it is one base from a much larger clone. The chain combines TRBV6-1 with TRBJ1-3; D perhaps matches TRBD1 (5 bases). The CDR3 runs to 13 residues. CDR1 and CDR2 from the germline V gene are MNHNS and SASEGT. The CDR3: CASRGVAGNTIDF. In nucleotides, the CDR3 is TGTGCCAGCAGGGGGGTTGCAGGAAACACCATAGATTTT.

This clone appeared a few times. The CDR3 DNA is TGCGCCAGCAGCTTGCGGGAACTAGCTGCCTACAATGAGCAGTTCTTC. It translates to CASSLRELAAYNEQFF. The chain links TRBV5-1 to TRBJ2-1, with D possibly matching TRBD2 (6 bases). CDR3 length equals 16 residues. Trimming took off 1 base at V and 2 bases at J, with 13 bases between the two ends. CDR1 and CDR2 from the germline V gene are SGHRS and YFSETQ.

The rearrangement links TRBV27 to TRBJ2-2, with a possible D match to TRBD2 (7 bases). Trimming removed 3 bases at V and 7 bases at J, with 18 bases between. The CDR3 loop spans 16 amino acids. Germline lookup yields CDR1 MNHEY and CDR2 SMNVEV (reference sequence). The CDR3 region has the DNA TGTGCCAGCAGTTTGGGGGGGGCAGGGTTGGGCGGGGAGCTGTTTTTT. Translated, it gives CASSLGGAGLGGELFF.

This clone is judged medium-sized. The gene calls are TRBV6-1 and TRBJ1-2; 8 bases line up with TRBD1. Germline loops: CDR1 MNHNS, CDR2 SASEGT. CDR3 length equals 15 residues. Trimming took 6 bases from V and 4 from J; bases not matched to a gene: 10. In DNA, the CDR3 is TGTGCCAGCAGATTGGACAGGGCCAGGGTCTATGGCTACACCTTC. Translation: CASRLDRARVYGYTF.

The chain uses TRBV4-3 and TRBJ2-5, with no clear D. This CDR3 is 15 amino acids long. Germline V gene lookup returns CDR1 LGHNA and CDR2 YSLEER. The ends were cut back, 0 bases at V and 1 base at J, with 9 bases in the middle. CDR3 sequence: CASSQDLGTQETQYF. Here the CDR3 DNA reads TGCGCCAGCAGCCAAGACCTGGGCACCCAAGAGACCCAGTACTTC.

This clone was seen only a few times. This chain uses TRBV28 with TRBJ2-5; D is undetermined. Trimming took off 1 base at V and 5 bases at J, with 5 bases between the two ends. Per germline, CDR1 MDHEN and CDR2 SYDVKM. The CDR3 length is 12 residues. The CDR3 nucleotides read TGTGCCAGCAGTTTATATGGGGAGACCCAGTACTTC. This sequence encodes CASSLYGETQYF.

This clone has just a few counts. The rearrangement links TRBV2 to TRBJ1-5, with D possibly TRBD1 on 5 matching bases. The CDR3 runs to 15 residues. CDR1 and CDR2 (germline): SNHLY, FYNNEI. Trimming cost V 3 bases and J 3 bases, with 12 bases left between them. The CDR3 region is CASSENRTDNQPQHF. DNA for the CDR3: TGTGCCAGCAGTGAGAACAGGACGGACAATCAGCCCCAGCATTTT.

This clone was seen many times. The J gene is TRBJ2-3, the V gene TRBV10-2; no clear D gene. Trimming pared 3 bases from V and 3 bases from J, leaving 13 bases between. The germline gives CDR1 WSHSY, CDR2 SAAADI. The length of the CDR3 is 15 residues. The CDR3 DNA follows: TGCGCCAGCAGTGAAAGGAGCCGCCCTACAGATACGCAGTATTTT. This encodes CASSERSRPTDTQYF.

The V and J genes are TRBV4-2 and TRBJ2-3; 7 bases match TRBD2. Germline V gene data show CDR1 as LGHNA and CDR2 as YNFKEQ. The CDR3 spans 16 residues. Germline trimming cut 1 base from V and 4 bases from J; bases unmatched to any gene: 8. The CDR3 here is CASSQVLSGGADTQYF. The CDR3, as DNA: TGTGCCAGCAGCCAAGTTCTATCGGGGGGAGCAGATACGCAGTATTTT.

The rearrangement uses TRBV19 and TRBJ2-6; D may be TRBD2 (5 bases). Trimming stripped 3 bases from V and 2 bases from J, with 8 bases between. This CDR3 comprises 15 residues. Germline CDR1 is LNHDA and CDR2 is SQIVND (reference sequence). Written as DNA, the CDR3 is TGTGCCAGTAGTATCCCCGGGGCTGGGGCCAACGTCCTGACTTTC. It translates to CASSIPGAGANVLTF.

About this clone itself: The sample has other DNA sequences that encode this CDR3 too. The chain couples TRBV30 to TRBJ2-7; D unclear. The CDR3 spans 14 residues. Germline CDR1 reads GTSNPN; CDR2 reads SVGIG (reference sequence). Trimming left V 0 bases short and J 2 bases short, with 11 bases between. CDR3 amino acids: CAWSVSGTAYEQYF. In DNA, the CDR3 is TGTGCCTGGAGTGTGTCAGGTACCGCCTACGAGCAGTACTTC.

Details on this clone: Other nucleotide sequences in the sample specify the same CDR3. The chain couples TRBV28 to TRBJ2-2, with a weak D call TRBD1 (6 bases). The length of the CDR3 is 14 residues. The V and J ends lost 7 bases and 4 bases respectively, with 13 bases between them. Germline CDR1 is MDHEN and CDR2 is SYDVKM. The CDR3: CASIGQGRTGELFF. The CDR3 coding sequence is TGTGCCAGCATCGGTCAGGGGCGCACCGGGGAGCTGTTTTTT.

This clone was observed many times. The chain employs TRBV19 and TRBJ2-1; D is perhaps TRBD1 or TRBD2 (9 bases each). Germline V gene data show CDR1 as LNHDA and CDR2 as SQIVND (reference sequence). CDR3 length: 13 amino acids. Trimming pared 9 bases from V and 10 bases from J, leaving 19 bases between. The DNA of the CDR3 is TGTGCCAGCACAGGGGGCGCGGGGGGGGAGCAGTTCTTC. It yields the protein CASTGGAGGEQFF.

This clone was counted between two and nine times. Other DNA sequences in this specimen translate into the identical CDR3. V usage is TRBV27 and J usage is TRBJ2-1, with a weak D call TRBD2 (5 bases). This CDR3 is 15 amino acids long. Trimming stripped 5 bases from V and 0 bases from J, with 11 bases between. Germline V CDR1 and CDR2: MNHEY, SMNVEV (reference sequence). CDR3 sequence reads: CASSGSESSYNEQFF. As DNA, the CDR3 is TGTGCCAGCAGTGGGAGCGAGAGCTCCTACAATGAGCAGTTCTTC.

The rearrangement joins TRBV19 to TRBJ1-2, with no clear D. Germline V gene data show CDR1 as LNHDA and CDR2 as SQIVND (reference sequence). The CDR3 is made up of 12 amino acids. Trimming left V 3 bases short and J 3 bases short, with 5 bases between. Here the CDR3 reads CASSIRDYGYTF. CDR3 nucleotides: TGTGCCAGTAGTATCCGGGACTATGGCTACACCTTC.